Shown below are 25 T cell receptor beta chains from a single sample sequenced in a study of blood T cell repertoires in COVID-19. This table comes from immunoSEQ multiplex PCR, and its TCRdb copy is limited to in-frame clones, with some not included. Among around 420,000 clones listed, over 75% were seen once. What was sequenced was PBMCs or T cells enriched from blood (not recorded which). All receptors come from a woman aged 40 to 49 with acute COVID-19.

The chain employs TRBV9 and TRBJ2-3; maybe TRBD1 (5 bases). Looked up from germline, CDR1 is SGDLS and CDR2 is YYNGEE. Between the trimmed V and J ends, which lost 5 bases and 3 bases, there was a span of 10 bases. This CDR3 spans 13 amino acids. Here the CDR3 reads CASRESGTDTQYF. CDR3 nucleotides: TGTGCCAGCAGGGAGTCAGGGACAGATACGCAGTATTTT.

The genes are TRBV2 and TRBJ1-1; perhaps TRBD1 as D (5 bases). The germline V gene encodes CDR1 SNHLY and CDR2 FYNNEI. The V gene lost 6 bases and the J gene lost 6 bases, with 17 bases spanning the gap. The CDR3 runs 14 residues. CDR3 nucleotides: TGTGCCAGCAGGAAAAATTCAGGGATCTCTGAAGCTTTCTTT. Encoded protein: CASRKNSGISEAFF.

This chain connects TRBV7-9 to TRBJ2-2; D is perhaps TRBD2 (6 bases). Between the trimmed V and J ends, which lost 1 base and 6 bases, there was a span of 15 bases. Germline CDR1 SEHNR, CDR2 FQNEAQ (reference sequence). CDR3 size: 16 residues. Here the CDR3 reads CASSLESTSLPGELFF. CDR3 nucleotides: TGTGCCAGCAGCTTAGAATCGACTAGTCTACCCGGGGAGCTGTTTTTT.

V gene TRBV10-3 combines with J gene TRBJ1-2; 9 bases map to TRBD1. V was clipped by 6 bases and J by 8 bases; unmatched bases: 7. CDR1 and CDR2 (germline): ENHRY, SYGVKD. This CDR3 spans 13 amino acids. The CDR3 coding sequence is TGTGCCATCAGCGTCGACAGGGGGAGAGGCTACACCTTC. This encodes CAISVDRGRGYTF.

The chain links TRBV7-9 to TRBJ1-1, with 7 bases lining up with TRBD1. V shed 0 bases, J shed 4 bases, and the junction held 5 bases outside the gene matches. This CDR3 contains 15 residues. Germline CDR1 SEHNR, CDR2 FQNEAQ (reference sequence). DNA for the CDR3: TGTGCCAGCAGCTTAGCAGGGGGCTTAACCACTGAAGCTTTCTTT. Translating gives CASSLAGGLTTEAFF.

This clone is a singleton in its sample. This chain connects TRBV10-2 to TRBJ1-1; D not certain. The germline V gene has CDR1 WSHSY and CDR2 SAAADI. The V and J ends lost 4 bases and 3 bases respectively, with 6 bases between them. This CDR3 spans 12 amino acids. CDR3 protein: CASSVGDTEAFF. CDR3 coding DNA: TGCGCCAGCAGTGTCGGGGACACTGAAGCTTTCTTT.

The DNA for the CDR3 is TGTGCCAGCAGCCAAGACTGGAACACTGAAGCTTTCTTT. Its protein product is CASSQDWNTEAFF. The chain combines TRBV16 with TRBJ1-1; D is undetermined. The CDR3 covers 13 residues. The V and J ends lost 2 bases and 1 base respectively, with 5 bases between them. Per the germline V gene, CDR1 is KGHSY and CDR2 is FQNENV.

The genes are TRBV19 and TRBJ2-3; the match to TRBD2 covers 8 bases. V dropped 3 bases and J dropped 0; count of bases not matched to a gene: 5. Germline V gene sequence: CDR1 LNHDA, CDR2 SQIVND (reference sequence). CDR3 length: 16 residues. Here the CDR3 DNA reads TGTGCCAGTAGTATTGCGGGGGGCGCTAGCACAGATACGCAGTATTTT. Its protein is CASSIAGGASTDTQYF.

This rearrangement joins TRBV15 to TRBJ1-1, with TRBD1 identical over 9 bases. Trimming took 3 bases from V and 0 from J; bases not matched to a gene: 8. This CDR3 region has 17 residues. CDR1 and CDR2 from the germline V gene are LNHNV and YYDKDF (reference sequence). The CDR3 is CATSSRTGASMNTEAFF. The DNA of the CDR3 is TGTGCCACCAGCAGCAGGACAGGGGCGTCTATGAACACTGAAGCTTTCTTT.

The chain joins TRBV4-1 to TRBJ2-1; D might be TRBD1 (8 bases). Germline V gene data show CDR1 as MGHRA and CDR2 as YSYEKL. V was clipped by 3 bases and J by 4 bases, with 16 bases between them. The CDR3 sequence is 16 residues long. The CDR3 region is CASSQNRGGGYNEQFF. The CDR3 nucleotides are TGCGCCAGCAGCCAGAACAGGGGGGGTGGATACAATGAGCAGTTCTTC.

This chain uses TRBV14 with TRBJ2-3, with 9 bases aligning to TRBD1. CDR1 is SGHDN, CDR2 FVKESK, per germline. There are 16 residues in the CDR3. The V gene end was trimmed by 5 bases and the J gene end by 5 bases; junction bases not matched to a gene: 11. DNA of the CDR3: TGTGCCAGCAGCAAGCGACCGACAGGGGGGATAGATACGCAGTATTTT. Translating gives CASSKRPTGGIDTQYF.

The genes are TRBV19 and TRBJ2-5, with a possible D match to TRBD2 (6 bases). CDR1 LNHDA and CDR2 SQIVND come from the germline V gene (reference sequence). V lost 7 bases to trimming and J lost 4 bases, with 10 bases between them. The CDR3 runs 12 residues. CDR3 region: CASTPEGETQYF. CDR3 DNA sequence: TGTGCCAGTACCCCGGAGGGAGAGACCCAGTACTTC.

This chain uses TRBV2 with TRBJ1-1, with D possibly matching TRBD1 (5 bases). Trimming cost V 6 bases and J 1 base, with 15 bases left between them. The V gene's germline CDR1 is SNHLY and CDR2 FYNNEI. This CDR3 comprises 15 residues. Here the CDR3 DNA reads TGTGCCAGCAGGTCCATAGGGGTCTCGAACACTGAAGCTTTCTTT. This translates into CASRSIGVSNTEAFF.

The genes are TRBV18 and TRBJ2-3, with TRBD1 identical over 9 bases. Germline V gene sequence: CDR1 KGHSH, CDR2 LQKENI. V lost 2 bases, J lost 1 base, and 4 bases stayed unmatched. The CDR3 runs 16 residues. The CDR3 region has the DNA TGTGCCAGCTCACCAAACAGGGGGCTTGGCACAGATACGCAGTATTTT. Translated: CASSPNRGLGTDTQYF.

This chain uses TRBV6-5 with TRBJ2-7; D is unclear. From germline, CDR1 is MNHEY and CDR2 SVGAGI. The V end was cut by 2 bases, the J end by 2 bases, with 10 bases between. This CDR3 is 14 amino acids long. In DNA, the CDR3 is TGTGCCAGCAGTTACAGCCGAGTCCCCTACGAGCAGTACTTC. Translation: CASSYSRVPYEQYF.

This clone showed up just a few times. For the CDR3, the DNA is TGTGCCAGTAGTATAACTGCCAGGGGGCGGCAGAGCTATGGCTACACCTTC. This encodes CASSITARGRQSYGYTF. V is TRBV19 and J is TRBJ1-2, with 8 bases that match TRBD1. The V gene end was trimmed by 2 bases and the J gene end by 4 bases; junction bases not matched to a gene: 12. The CDR3 loop spans 17 amino acids. Germline V gene data show CDR1 as LNHDA and CDR2 as SQIVND (reference sequence). The complete variable domain, with remaining parts taken from reference TRBV19 and TRBJ1-2, reads DGGITQSPKYLFRKEGQNVTLSCEQNLNHDAMYWYRQDPGQGLRLIYYSQIVNDFQKGDIAEGYSVSREKKESFPLTVTSAQKNPTAFYLCASSITARGRQSYGYTFGSGTRLTVV.

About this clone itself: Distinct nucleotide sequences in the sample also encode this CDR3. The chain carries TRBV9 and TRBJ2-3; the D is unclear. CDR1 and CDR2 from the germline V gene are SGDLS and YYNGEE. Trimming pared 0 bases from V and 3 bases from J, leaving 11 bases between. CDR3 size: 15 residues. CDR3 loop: CASSVGGTVTDTQYF. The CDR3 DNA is TGTGCCAGCAGCGTAGGAGGAACGGTAACAGATACGCAGTATTTT.

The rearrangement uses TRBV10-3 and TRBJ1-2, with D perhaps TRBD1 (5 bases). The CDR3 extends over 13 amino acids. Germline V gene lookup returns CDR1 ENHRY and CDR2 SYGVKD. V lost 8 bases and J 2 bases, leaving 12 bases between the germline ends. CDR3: CAIGAIFNYGYTF. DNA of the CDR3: TGTGCCATCGGGGCCATTTTCAACTATGGCTACACCTTC.

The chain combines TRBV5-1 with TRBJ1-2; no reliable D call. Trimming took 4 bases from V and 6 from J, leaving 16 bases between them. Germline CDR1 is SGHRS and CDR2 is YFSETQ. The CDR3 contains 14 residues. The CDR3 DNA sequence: TGCGCCAGCAGCCCCCAAGCGGGTAGGAATGGCTACACCTTC. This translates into CASSPQAGRNGYTF.

The CDR3 nucleotides are TGTGCCAGCAGTCCTACAGGGTACCCGTATGGCTACACCTTC. Encoded protein: CASSPTGYPYGYTF. This rearrangement joins TRBV28 to TRBJ1-2; TRBD1 might be the D (6 bases). V lost 5 bases, J lost 5 bases, and 15 bases lay in between. Germline loops: CDR1 MDHEN, CDR2 SYDVKM. The CDR3 sequence is 14 residues long.

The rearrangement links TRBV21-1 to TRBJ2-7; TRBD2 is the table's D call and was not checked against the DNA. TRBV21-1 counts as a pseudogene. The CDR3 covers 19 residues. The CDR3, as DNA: TGTGCCAGCAGCAAAGATAATCAACTAGCGGGTTCGAGCTCCTACGAGCAGTACTTC. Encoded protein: CASSKDNQLAGSSSYEQYF.

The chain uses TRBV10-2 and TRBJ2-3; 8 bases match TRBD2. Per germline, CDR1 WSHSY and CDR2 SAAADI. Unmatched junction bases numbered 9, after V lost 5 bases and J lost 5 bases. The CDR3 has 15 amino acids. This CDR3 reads CASSTSGGVKDTQYF. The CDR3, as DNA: TGCGCCAGCAGTACGAGCGGGGGAGTCAAAGATACGCAGTATTTT.

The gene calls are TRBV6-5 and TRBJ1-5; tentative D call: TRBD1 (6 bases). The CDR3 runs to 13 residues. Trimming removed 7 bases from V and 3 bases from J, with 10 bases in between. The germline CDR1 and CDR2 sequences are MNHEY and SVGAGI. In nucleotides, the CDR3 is TGTGCCAGCAAGCACAGGGACAATCAGCCCCAGCATTTT. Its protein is CASKHRDNQPQHF.

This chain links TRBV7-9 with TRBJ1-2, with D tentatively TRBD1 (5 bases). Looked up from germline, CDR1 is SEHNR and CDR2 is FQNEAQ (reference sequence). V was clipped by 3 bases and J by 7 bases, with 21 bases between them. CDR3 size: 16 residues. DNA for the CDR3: TGTGCCAGCAGCTTGGCCCTCGTTGGAGGGGAGGGTGGCTACACCTTC. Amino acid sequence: CASSLALVGGEGGYTF.

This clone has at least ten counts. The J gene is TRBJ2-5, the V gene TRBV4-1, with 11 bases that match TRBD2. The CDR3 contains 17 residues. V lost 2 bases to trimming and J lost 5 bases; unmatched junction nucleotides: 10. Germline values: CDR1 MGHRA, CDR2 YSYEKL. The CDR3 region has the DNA TGCGCCAGCAGCCAATTCGACGGACTAGCGGGTTCGGAGACCCAGTACTTC. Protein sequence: CASSQFDGLAGSETQYF.